Detailed here is one T cell receptor (beta chain). What it binds is unknown. The sample is drawn from a study of blood T cells in healthy people across ages. Overall study findings and caveats: Long-lived and aged donors differed, with more naive CD4+ cells and higher diversity in the long-lived. Significant beta diversity loss was already apparent by age around 40, declining roughly linearly.

The sample providers were healthy Caucasian people from Russia, aged about 6 to 95. The CDR3 length is 14 residues. CDR1 and CDR2 (germline): ENHRY, SYGVKD. V was pared by 6 bases and J by 1 base, with 6 bases of the junction left unmatched. PCR was performed a second time for about 7 to 11 cycles using a sample-barcoded 5' primer and a J-beta primer mix. One entry per CDR3 protein, called by TCRdb with MiXCR from the 5' RACE reads. Counted here are fewer than 2,000,000 distinct CDR3 sequences, more than 35% occurring once; the ten biggest clones make up roughly 23%. This chain links TRBV10-3 with TRBJ2-7; 7 bases line up with TRBD2. The receptor was isolated from a human donor in good health. What was sequenced was blood. The CDR3 DNA is TGTGCCATCAGGGGAGGGCAGGCATCCTACGAGCAGTACTTC. It yields the protein CAIRGGQASYEQYF.